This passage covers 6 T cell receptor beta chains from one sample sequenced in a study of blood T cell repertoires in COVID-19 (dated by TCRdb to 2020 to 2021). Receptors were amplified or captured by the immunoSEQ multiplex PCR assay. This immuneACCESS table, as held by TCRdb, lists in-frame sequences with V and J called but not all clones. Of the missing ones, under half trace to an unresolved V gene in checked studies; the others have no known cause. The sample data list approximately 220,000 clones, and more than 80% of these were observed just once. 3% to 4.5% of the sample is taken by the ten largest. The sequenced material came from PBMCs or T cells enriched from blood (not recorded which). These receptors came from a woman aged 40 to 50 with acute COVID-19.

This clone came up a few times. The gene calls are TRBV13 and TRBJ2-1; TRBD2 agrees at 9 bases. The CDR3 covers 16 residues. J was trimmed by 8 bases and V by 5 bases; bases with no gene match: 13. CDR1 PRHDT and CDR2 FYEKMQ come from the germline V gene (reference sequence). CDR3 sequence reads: CASSLPKAGGLDEQFF. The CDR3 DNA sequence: TGTGCCAGCAGCCTCCCGAAGGCGGGGGGGCTCGATGAGCAGTTCTTC.

CDR3 amino acids: CASSRRGAPNEKLFF. The CDR3 region has the DNA TGTGCCAGCAGCCGGAGGGGCGCGCCCAATGAAAAACTGTTTTTT. The chain recombines TRBV6-5 with TRBJ1-4, with D possibly being TRBD1 (5 bases). CDR3 length: 15 residues. Germline lookup yields CDR1 MNHEY and CDR2 SVGAGI. V gave up 6 bases and J gave up 5 bases, with 16 bases separating them.

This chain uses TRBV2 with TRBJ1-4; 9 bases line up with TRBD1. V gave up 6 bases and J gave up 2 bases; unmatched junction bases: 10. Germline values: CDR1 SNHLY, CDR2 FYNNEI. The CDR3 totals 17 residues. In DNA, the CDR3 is TGTGCCAGCAGAGGCGGGACAGGGCTTAATACTAATGAAAAACTGTTTTTT. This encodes CASRGGTGLNTNEKLFF.

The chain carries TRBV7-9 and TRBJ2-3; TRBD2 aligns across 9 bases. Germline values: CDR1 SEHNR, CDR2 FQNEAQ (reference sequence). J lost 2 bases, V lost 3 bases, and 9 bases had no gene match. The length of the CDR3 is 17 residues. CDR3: CASSFLLAGGNTDTQYF. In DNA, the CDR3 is TGTGCCAGCAGCTTCCTCCTGGCGGGGGGGAACACAGATACGCAGTATTTT.

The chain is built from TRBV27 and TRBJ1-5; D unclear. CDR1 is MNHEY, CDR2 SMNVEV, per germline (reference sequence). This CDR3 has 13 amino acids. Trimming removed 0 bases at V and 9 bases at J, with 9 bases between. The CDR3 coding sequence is TGTGCCAGCAGTTTATCCCGGGTAAGGCCCCAGCATTTT. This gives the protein CASSLSRVRPQHF.

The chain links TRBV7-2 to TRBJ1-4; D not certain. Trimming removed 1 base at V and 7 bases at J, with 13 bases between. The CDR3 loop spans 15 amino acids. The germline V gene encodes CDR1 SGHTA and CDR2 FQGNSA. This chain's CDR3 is CASSLESAGGEKLFF. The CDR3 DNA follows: TGTGCCAGCAGCTTAGAGTCGGCAGGTGGTGAAAAACTGTTTTTT. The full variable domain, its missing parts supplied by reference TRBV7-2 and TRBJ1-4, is GAGVSQSPSNKVTEKGKDVELRCDPISGHTALYWYRQSLGQGLEFLIYFQGNSAPDKSGLPSDRFSAERTGGSVSTLTIQRTQQEDSAVYLCASSLESAGGEKLFFGSGTQLSVL.